Given below is one T cell receptor (beta chain) in context. This entry comes from a study of control samples from healthy donors and cancer patients. Measured with immunoSEQ multiplex PCR; TCRdb has only the in-frame clones, and not every one. The sample contains around 22,000 clones, around 85% of which appear only once. The CDR3 extends over 13 amino acids. Germline V gene sequence: CDR1 SGHRS, CDR2 YFSETQ. V shed 4 bases, J shed 11 bases, and the junction held 10 bases outside the gene matches. The chain recombines TRBV5-1 with TRBJ2-3; 7 bases match TRBD2. The receptor was derived from a man aged 55 to 70 with head and neck cancer. Sequencing was done on a sample of PBMCs. Written as DNA, the CDR3 is TGCGCCAGCAGCCTGACCACTAGCGAGGTGCAGTATTTT. It encodes CASSLTTSEVQYF.